The clone carrying this T cell receptor (beta chain) was seen a single time. Antigen specificity is unknown. Trimming took 3 bases from V and 3 from J, leaving 6 bases between them. Per germline, CDR1 SNHLY and CDR2 FYNNEI. CDR3 size: 12 residues. It was CD45RO-negative cells, positively selected for CCR7, that made up naive CD8 cells, with terminally differentiated effector memory CD45RA+ cells excluded. This sample was taken from a study of shared clonotypes between healthy human individuals. Study-wide results and caveats: In general, naive subsets displayed greater estimated richness than memory subsets did. The expectation was that sequencing depth would affect clonotype sharing among donors.

Produced via immunoSEQ multiplex PCR; TCRdb's table is partial and in-frame only. The data contain 550,000 to 750,000 clones, about 90% of them singletons. The source material was naive CD8+ T cells sorted from blood. This chain joins TRBV2 and TRBJ2-7; no definite D call. The receptor was derived from a young man in good health. For the CDR3, the DNA is TGTGCCAGCAGTGACAGCTACTACGAGCAGTACTTC. It codes for CASSDSYYEQYF.